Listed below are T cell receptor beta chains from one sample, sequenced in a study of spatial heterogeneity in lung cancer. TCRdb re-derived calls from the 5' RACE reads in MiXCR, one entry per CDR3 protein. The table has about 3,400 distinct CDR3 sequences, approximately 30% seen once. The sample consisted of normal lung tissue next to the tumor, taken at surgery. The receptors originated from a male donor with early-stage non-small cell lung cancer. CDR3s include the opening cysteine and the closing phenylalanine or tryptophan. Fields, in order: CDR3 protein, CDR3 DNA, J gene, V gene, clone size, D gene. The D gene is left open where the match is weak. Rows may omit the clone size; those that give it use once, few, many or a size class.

CDR3aa: CASSPASGEQFF; CDR3nt: TGTGCCAGCAGCCCCGCTAGCGGTGAGCAGTTCTTC; j_gene: TRBJ2-1; v_gene: TRBV3-1; abundance: medium-sized; d_gene: TRBD2
CDR3aa: CASSQDVTVISETQYF; CDR3nt: TGTGCCAGCAGCCAAGACGTAACAGTAATTAGTGAGACCCAGTACTTC; j_gene: TRBJ2-5; v_gene: TRBV4-2; abundance: NA; d_gene: NA
CDR3aa: CSVVSRKETQYF; CDR3nt: TGCAGCGTTGTAAGCCGGAAAGAGACCCAGTACTTC; j_gene: TRBJ2-5; v_gene: TRBV29-1; abundance: medium-sized; d_gene: NA
CDR3aa: CSATQGGNQPQHF; CDR3nt: TGCAGTGCTACACAGGGTGGGAATCAGCCCCAGCATTTT; j_gene: TRBJ1-5; v_gene: TRBV20-1; abundance: many; d_gene: NA
CDR3aa: CSARDQTASNQPQHF; CDR3nt: TGCAGTGCTAGAGATCAGACAGCTAGCAATCAGCCCCAGCATTTT; j_gene: TRBJ1-5; v_gene: TRBV20-1; abundance: medium-sized; d_gene: NA
CDR3aa: CASSQGPGTGYEQYF; CDR3nt: TGCGCCAGCAGCCAAGGACCCGGGACCGGCTACGAGCAGTACTTC; j_gene: TRBJ2-7; v_gene: TRBV4-1; abundance: medium-sized; d_gene: NA
CDR3aa: CASSSPNAGDGYTF; CDR3nt: TGTGCCAGCAGCTCCCCAAACGCAGGGGATGGCTACACCTTC; j_gene: TRBJ1-2; v_gene: TRBV7-2; abundance: medium-sized; d_gene: NA
CDR3aa: CASTKSGQGFRETQYF; CDR3nt: TGTGCCAGCACTAAATCCGGGCAGGGGTTTCGGGAGACCCAGTACTTC; j_gene: TRBJ2-5; v_gene: TRBV3-1; abundance: NA; d_gene: NA
CDR3aa: CASSFSNTGELFF; CDR3nt: TGTGCCAGCAGTTTTTCGAACACCGGGGAGCTGTTTTTT; j_gene: TRBJ2-2; v_gene: TRBV28; abundance: NA; d_gene: NA
CDR3aa: CASSASTGTRWTGELFF; CDR3nt: TGTGCCAGCAGCGCCTCAACCGGGACTAGGTGGACCGGGGAGCTGTTTTTT; j_gene: TRBJ2-2; v_gene: TRBV5-4; abundance: many; d_gene: TRBD2
CDR3aa: CASSGGSLAGALDEQFF; CDR3nt: TGTGCCAGCAGCGGGGGTTCGTTAGCGGGAGCCCTGGATGAGCAGTTCTTC; j_gene: TRBJ2-1; v_gene: TRBV12-3/TRBV12-4; abundance: NA; d_gene: TRBD2
CDR3aa: CASGAGVGQFF; CDR3nt: TGTGCCAGCGGTGCGGGGGTTGGGCAGTTCTTC; j_gene: TRBJ2-1; v_gene: TRBV6-1; abundance: medium-sized; d_gene: TRBD2
CDR3aa: CASSDGGRGTDTQYF; CDR3nt: TGTGCCAGCAGCGATGGGGGCAGGGGCACAGATACGCAGTATTTT; j_gene: TRBJ2-3; v_gene: TRBV5-6; abundance: medium-sized; d_gene: NA
CDR3aa: CASSTRTGMHRAEAFF; CDR3nt: TGTGCCAGCTCAACCCGGACAGGGATGCACAGGGCTGAAGCTTTCTTT; j_gene: TRBJ1-1; v_gene: TRBV18; abundance: NA; d_gene: TRBD1
CDR3aa: CASSQGPGNTIYF; CDR3nt: TGTGCCAGCAGCCAAGGACCTGGAAACACCATATATTTT; j_gene: TRBJ1-3; v_gene: TRBV13; abundance: large; d_gene: NA
CDR3aa: CATRQGPYEKLFF; CDR3nt: TGTGCCACCAGACAGGGCCCCTACGAAAAACTGTTTTTT; j_gene: TRBJ1-4; v_gene: TRBV27; abundance: medium-sized; d_gene: TRBD1
CDR3aa: CASSRQGALRGPQHF; CDR3nt: TGTGCCAGCAGCCGCCAGGGGGCCCTTAGGGGGCCCCAGCATTTT; j_gene: TRBJ1-5; v_gene: TRBV28; abundance: medium-sized; d_gene: TRBD1
CDR3aa: CASSPDGTGNEKLFF; CDR3nt: TGCGCCAGCAGCCCCGACGGGACAGGGAACGAAAAACTGTTTTTT; j_gene: TRBJ1-4; v_gene: TRBV5-1; abundance: medium-sized; d_gene: TRBD1